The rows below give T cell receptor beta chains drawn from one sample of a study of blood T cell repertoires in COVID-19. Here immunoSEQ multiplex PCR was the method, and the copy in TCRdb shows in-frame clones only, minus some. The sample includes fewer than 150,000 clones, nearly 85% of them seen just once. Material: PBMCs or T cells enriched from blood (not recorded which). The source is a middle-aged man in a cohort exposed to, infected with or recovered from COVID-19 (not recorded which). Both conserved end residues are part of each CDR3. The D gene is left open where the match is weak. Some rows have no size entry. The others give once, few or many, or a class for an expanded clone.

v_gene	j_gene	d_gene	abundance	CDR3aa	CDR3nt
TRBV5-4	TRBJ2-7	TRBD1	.	CASSQGTVRPWEQYF	TGTGCCAGCAGCCAGGGGACAGTCAGGCCCTGGGAGCAGTACTTC
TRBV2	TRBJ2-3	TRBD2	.	CASKGNGLAQDTQYF	TGTGCCAGCAAGGGTAACGGACTAGCCCAAGATACGCAGTATTTT
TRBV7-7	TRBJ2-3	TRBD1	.	CASSRDRRTDTQYF	TGTGCCAGCAGCCGGGACAGGCGCACAGATACGCAGTATTTT
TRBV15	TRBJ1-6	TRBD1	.	CATSRGRQGSSPLHF	TGTGCCACCAGCAGAGGAAGACAGGGATCCTCACCCCTCCACTTT
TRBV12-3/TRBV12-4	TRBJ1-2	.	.	CASSSWTDGYTF	TGTGCCAGCAGTTCCTGGACTGATGGCTACACCTTC
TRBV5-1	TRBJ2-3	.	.	CASSWGPVGGTDTQYF	TGCGCCAGCAGCTGGGGGCCAGTGGGGGGCACAGATACGCAGTATTTT
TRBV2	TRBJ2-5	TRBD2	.	CASSSSGETQYF	TGTGCCAGCAGCTCTAGCGGGGAGACCCAGTACTTC
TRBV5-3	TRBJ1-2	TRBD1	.	CARSRTGPSYYGYTF	TGTGCCAGAAGCCGGACAGGGCCATCCTACTATGGCTACACCTTC
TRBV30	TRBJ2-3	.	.	CAWTVGVSTDTQYF	TGTGCCTGGACCGTCGGGGTTAGCACAGATACGCAGTATTTT
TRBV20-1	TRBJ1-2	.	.	CSARPDYGYTF	TGCAGTGCTAGGCCAGACTATGGCTACACCTTC
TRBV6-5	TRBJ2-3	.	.	CASRSRPTDTQYF	TGTGCCAGCAGGTCCAGGCCTACAGATACGCAGTATTTT
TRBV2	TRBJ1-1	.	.	CASSDNNRAPEAFF	TGTGCCAGCAGCGATAACAACAGGGCCCCTGAAGCTTTCTTT
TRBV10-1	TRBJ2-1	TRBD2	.	CASSESGSSYNEQFF	TGCGCCAGCAGTGAGAGCGGGAGCTCCTACAATGAGCAGTTCTTC
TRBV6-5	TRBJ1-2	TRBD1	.	CASSRDRAEYSGYTF	TGTGCCAGCAGTAGGGACAGGGCCGAATATAGTGGCTACACCTTC
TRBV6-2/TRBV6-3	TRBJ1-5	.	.	CASSYSMDGGRQPQHF	TGTGCCAGCAGTTACTCTATGGACGGAGGCCGGCAGCCCCAGCATTTT
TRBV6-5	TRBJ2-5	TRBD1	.	CASSYRDRQETQYF	TGTGCCAGCAGTTACCGGGACAGACAAGAGACCCAGTACTTC
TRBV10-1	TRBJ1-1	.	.	CASSHMGQGTEAFF	TGCGCCAGCAGTCATATGGGGCAAGGCACTGAAGCTTTCTTT
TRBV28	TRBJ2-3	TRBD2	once	CASTRGGDTQYF	TGTGCCAGCACTCGGGGGGGAGATACGCAGTATTTT
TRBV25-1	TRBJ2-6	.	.	CASSVSGANVLTF	TGTGCCAGCAGTGTATCCGGGGCCAACGTCCTGACTTTC
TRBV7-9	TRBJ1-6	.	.	CASSLDSSSYNSPLHF	TGTGCCAGCAGCTTGGACAGTAGCTCCTATAATTCACCCCTCCACTTT
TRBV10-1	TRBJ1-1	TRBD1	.	CASSPGQMNTEAFF	TGCGCCAGCAGTCCGGGACAGATGAACACTGAAGCTTTCTTT
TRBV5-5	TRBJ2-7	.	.	CASSPTSYEQYF	TGTGCCAGCAGCCCGACTAGTTACGAGCAGTACTTC
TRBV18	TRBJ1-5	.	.	CASSPTGKSGQPQHF	TGTGCCAGCTCACCAACAGGGAAATCGGGACAGCCCCAGCATTTT
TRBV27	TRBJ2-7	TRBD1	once	CASSLRAQGAGEQYF	TGTGCCAGCAGTTTAAGGGCACAGGGGGCTGGGGAGCAGTACTTC
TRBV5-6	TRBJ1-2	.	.	CASSSSVYGYTF	TGTGCCAGCAGCTCCTCGGTCTATGGCTACACCTTC